The rows below give T cell receptor beta chains drawn from one sample of a study of identical twins. MiXCR, applied by TCRdb to the 5' RACE reads, yields one record per CDR3 protein. This table has 1,800,000 or so distinct CDR3 sequences, about 32% appearing once. The sequencing sample was made of cord blood. The source of these receptors is a newborn girl in good health. Each CDR3 is given with its conserved first and last residue. The D gene is left open where the match is weak. Only some rows state a clone size, as once, few, many or a class for expanded clones.

v_call	clone_size	d_call	j_call	cdr3_nt	cdr3_aa
TRBV15	NA	NA	TRBJ1-2	TGTGCCACCGGCACCTTGGAGTACTATGGCTACACCTTC	CATGTLEYYGYTF
TRBV5-6	many	TRBD2	TRBJ2-3	TGTGCCAGCAGCTTTGGGACTAGGCCAGATACGCAGTATTTT	CASSFGTRPDTQYF
TRBV6-5	NA	NA	TRBJ2-7	TGTGCCAGCAGTCTCCAGGGGTTCCACGAGCAGTACTTC	CASSLQGFHEQYF
TRBV5-1	few	TRBD2	TRBJ2-1	TGCGCCAGCAGCGAAGTTGGGACTAGCGGGGGAGTATACAATGAGCAGTTCTTC	CASSEVGTSGGVYNEQFF
TRBV6-1	many	TRBD1	TRBJ1-2	TGTGCCAGCAGTCCCGGACAGGCCCATAACTATGGCTACACCTTC	CASSPGQAHNYGYTF
TRBV27	few	NA	TRBJ1-2	TGTGCCAGCAGTTTAGGCGGGGTAAACGGCTACACCTTC	CASSLGGVNGYTF
TRBV15	NA	TRBD1	TRBJ2-7	TGTGCCACCAGGATAGGCCTGACAGGGGGCAAGTTAGAGGCCCACTACTTC	CATRIGLTGGKLEAHYF
TRBV28	few	NA	TRBJ2-3	TGTGCCAGCACACGTCTAGGAACAGATACGCAGTATTTT	CASTRLGTDTQYF
TRBV6-1	few	NA	TRBJ2-1	TGTGCCAGCAGCGCTAGACCTCTAGGAGATGAGCAGTTCTTC	CASSARPLGDEQFF
TRBV5-1	NA	TRBD1	TRBJ2-5	TGTGCCAGCAGCTTAGCGGGACAGGGGAAAGAGACCCAGTACTTC	CASSLAGQGKETQYF
TRBV4-2	few	TRBD2	TRBJ2-7	TGTGCCAGCAGCCATGACCGACTAGCGACAACAAACGAGCAGTACTTC	CASSHDRLATTNEQYF
TRBV20-1	few	TRBD1	TRBJ1-5	TGCAGTGCTAGAGCCCCCACAGGGGCGAGGGAGCCCCAGCATTTT	CSARAPTGAREPQHF
TRBV6-1	NA	NA	TRBJ1-5	TGTGCCAGCAGTGGACTAGCGGGGGAGACCCAGCATTTT	CASSGLAGETQHF
TRBV5-1	NA	TRBD2	TRBJ2-7	TGCGCCAGCAGCCTGAATAGCGGGGGAATCTACGAGCAGTACTTC	CASSLNSGGIYEQYF
TRBV20-1	NA	TRBD1	TRBJ2-1	TGCAGTGCTAGAGTCGGGACAGGGGAGGGTCAGTTCTTC	CSARVGTGEGQFF
TRBV10-3	NA	TRBD2	TRBJ2-3	TGTGCCATCTCCCGACTAGCGGGAGAGACAGATACGCAGTATTTT	CAISRLAGETDTQYF
TRBV6-1	NA	NA	TRBJ2-1	TGTGCCAGCAGTACCACTAGCTTCTCCTACAATGAGCAGTTCTTC	CASSTTSFSYNEQFF
TRBV28	NA	NA	TRBJ1-3	TGTGCCAGCAGCTCGGGACACAGCATATATTTT	CASSSGHSIYF
TRBV20-1	few	TRBD1	TRBJ2-5	TGCAGTGCTAGAGGTCGGACAGGGAGCCAAGAGACCCAGTACTTC	CSARGRTGSQETQYF
TRBV3-1	NA	NA	TRBJ2-2	TGTGCCAGCAGCCAATATACGGGAGTGGGCACCGGGGAGCTGTTTTTT	CASSQYTGVGTGELFF
TRBV2	NA	NA	TRBJ1-5	TGTGCCAGCAGCGAACAGGGTTTGCAGCCCCAGCATTTT	CASSEQGLQPQHF
TRBV7-2	NA	TRBD2	TRBJ2-7	TGTGCCAGCAGCCGCAAGGGACTTAGCGGGGCCCTCTCCTACAATGAGCAGTACTTC	CASSRKGLSGALSYNEQYF
TRBV5-1	many	NA	TRBJ1-5	TGCGCCAGCAGCTTGGCCCCAAATCAGCCCCAGCATTTT	CASSLAPNQPQHF
TRBV6-6	NA	NA	TRBJ2-7	TGTGCCAGCAGTCACGACAGATTGAACTACGAGCAGTACTTC	CASSHDRLNYEQYF
TRBV7-2	many	NA	TRBJ2-3	TGTGCCAGCAGCTTAGCGGGACCTCTGGCAGATACGCAGTATTTT	CASSLAGPLADTQYF
TRBV12-3/TRBV12-4	NA	NA	TRBJ2-7	TGTGCCAGCAGTTTAGGAAGGGGGGCCTCCACCTACGAGCAGTACTTC	CASSLGRGASTYEQYF
TRBV7-2	NA	NA	TRBJ2-7	TGTGCCAGCAGCTTAACCCGACACGTTAGCTCCTACGAGCTGTACTTC	CASSLTRHVSSYELYF
TRBV13	NA	NA	TRBJ1-2	TGTGCCAGCAGCCCCCCCCAGGGCGGTGGCTACACCTTC	CASSPPQGGGYTF
TRBV12-3/TRBV12-4	NA	TRBD2	TRBJ2-7	TGTGCCAGCTGCTGGGGGGAGGGCTACGAGCAGTACTTC	CASCWGEGYEQYF
TRBV6-5	NA	NA	TRBJ1-2	TGTGCCAGCAGTTACGGGGCCGAAGGGGGCTACACCTTC	CASSYGAEGGYTF
TRBV4-2	NA	TRBD1	TRBJ1-6	TGTGCCAGCAGCCATATTGACAGGGGTAATTCACCCCTCCACTTT	CASSHIDRGNSPLHF
TRBV20-1	NA	NA	TRBJ1-4	TGCAGTGCTAGGGCAGGACCCGAAAAACTGTTTTTT	CSARAGPEKLFF
TRBV6-5	few	TRBD1	TRBJ1-4	TGTGCCAGCCAACGCGGACAGGGAGCTAATGAAAAACTGTTTTTT	CASQRGQGANEKLFF
TRBV5-5	few	NA	TRBJ1-5	TGTGCCAGCAGCTGGGCGGGGGGCGGAAATCAGCCCCAGCATTTT	CASSWAGGGNQPQHF
TRBV9	NA	NA	TRBJ1-1	TGTGCCAGCAGCGCGATCACTGAAGCTTTCTTT	CASSAITEAFF
TRBV6-6	few	NA	TRBJ2-1	TGTGCCAGCAGTCCATGGGTGGGGGAGCAGTTCTTC	CASSPWVGEQFF
TRBV28	NA	NA	TRBJ2-1	TGTGCCAGCAGTTTACCGCACAGGCCAGGCAATGAGCAGTTCTTC	CASSLPHRPGNEQFF
TRBV10-3	few	NA	TRBJ1-2	TGTGCCATCAGTGGAAGGGCGAGGGATGGCTACACCTTC	CAISGRARDGYTF
TRBV7-9	NA	NA	TRBJ2-2	TGTGCCAGCAGGCGCGTAGACGTCGCCGGGGAGCTGTTTTTT	CASRRVDVAGELFF
TRBV20-1	few	TRBD2	TRBJ2-7	TGCAGTGCTCACCCACGGACTAGCGGGAGCTTGTACGAGCAGTACTTC	CSAHPRTSGSLYEQYF
TRBV11-2	few	TRBD2	TRBJ2-1	TGTGCCAGCAGCTTACGCCTCACTAGCGGGGGTTACAATGAGCAGTTCTTC	CASSLRLTSGGYNEQFF